The entry that follows covers one T cell receptor (beta chain) sequence. The CDR3 covers 15 residues. Germline values: CDR1 SGDLS, CDR2 YYNGEE. Trimming left V 4 bases short and J 2 bases short, with 15 bases between. Original processing notes: For nucleated cells, counts were estimated from reference gene primer amplification. TCRdb keeps only in-frame clones here, not all; method: immunoSEQ multiplex PCR. The D gene and trimming were derived from the DNA, and the V and J assignments and clone size from that table. The sample yields under 200,000 clones, around nine tenths seen once. The data were obtained in a study of blood T cell repertoires in COVID-19. Study information: COVID-19 samples, acute and convalescent, were from the United States, Italy and Spain. In each case, the material was cDNA or gDNA derived from T cells, B-cell-depleted T cells, or PBMCs.

This sequence originates from a man aged 55 to 70 with active or convalescent COVID-19. Sequenced: peripheral blood. The chain is built from TRBV9 and TRBJ1-2; perhaps TRBD1 as D (5 bases). The CDR3 protein is CASSPHRLQNYGYTF. CDR3 DNA: TGTGCCAGCAGCCCCCACAGGTTACAAAACTATGGCTACACCTTC.